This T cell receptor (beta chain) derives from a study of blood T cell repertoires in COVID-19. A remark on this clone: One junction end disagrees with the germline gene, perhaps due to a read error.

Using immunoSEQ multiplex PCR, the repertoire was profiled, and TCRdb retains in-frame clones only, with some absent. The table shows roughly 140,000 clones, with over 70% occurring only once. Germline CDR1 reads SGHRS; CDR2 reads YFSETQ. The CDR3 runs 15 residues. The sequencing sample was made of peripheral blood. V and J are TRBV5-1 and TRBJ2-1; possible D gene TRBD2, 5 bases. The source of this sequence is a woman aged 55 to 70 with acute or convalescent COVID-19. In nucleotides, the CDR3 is TGCGCCAGCAGATTGGGCCCTGCGGGCCAAAATGAGCAGTTCTTC. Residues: CASRLGPAGQNEQFF.